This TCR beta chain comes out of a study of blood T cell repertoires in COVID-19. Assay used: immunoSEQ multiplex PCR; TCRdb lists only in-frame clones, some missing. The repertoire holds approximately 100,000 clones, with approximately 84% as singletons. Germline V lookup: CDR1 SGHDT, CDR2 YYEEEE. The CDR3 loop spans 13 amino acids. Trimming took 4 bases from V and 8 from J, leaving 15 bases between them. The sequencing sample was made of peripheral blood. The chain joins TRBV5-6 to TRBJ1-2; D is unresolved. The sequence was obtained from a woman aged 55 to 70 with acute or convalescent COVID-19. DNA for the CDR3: TGTGCCAGCAGCCCTGACCGTAGCAACGGCTACACCTTC. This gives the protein CASSPDRSNGYTF.